The 23 T cell receptor beta chains below were found in one sample sequenced in a study of identical twins. One entry per CDR3 protein results from TCRdb running MiXCR on the 5' RACE reads. This repertoire shows about 890,000 distinct CDR3 sequences, over 9% found once; its top ten account for under 2%. These data were also reused for a study on yellow fever vaccine responses in identical twins.

Sequenced: PBMCs. The receptors here all came from a woman under 30 in good health.

This clonotype was seen more than once but under ten times. The gene calls are TRBV11-2 and TRBJ2-2; D is ambiguous. The germline V and J ends were trimmed by 2 bases and 2 bases, with 6 bases remaining between them. The germline gives CDR1 SGHAT, CDR2 FQNNGV. CDR3 length: 14 amino acids. The CDR3 is CASSLILNTGELFF. In DNA, the CDR3 is TGTGCCAGCAGCTTAATTCTAAACACCGGGGAGCTGTTTTTT.

The sample holds a few counts of this clonotype. The V gene is TRBV29-1, the J gene TRBJ2-1; a possible D gene is TRBD1 (6 bases). Trimming removed 4 bases at V and 2 bases at J, with 12 bases between. CDR1 and CDR2 from the germline V gene are SQVTM and ANQGSEA. The length of the CDR3 is 14 residues. The CDR3 coding sequence is TGCAGCGTTGTCCGGGACAAAGCCTACAATGAGCAGTTCTTC. Translated, it gives CSVVRDKAYNEQFF.

This clonotype was observed a few times. V usage is TRBV12-3 or TRBV12-4 and J usage is TRBJ1-6; D is ambiguous. The CDR3 loop spans 13 amino acids. The V end lost 6 bases, the J end lost 5 bases, and 8 bases lay between the germline ends. This chain's CDR3 is CASSPDHNSPLHF. The CDR3 DNA is TGTGCCAGCAGCCCTGATCATAATTCACCCCTCCACTTT.

Here the CDR3 DNA reads TGCGCCAGCAGCTTGACGGACGGGATTGTGGATACGCAGTATTTT. As protein: CASSLTDGIVDTQYF. V and J are TRBV5-1 and TRBJ2-3; D possibly corresponds to TRBD2 (5 bases). This CDR3 region has 15 residues. Looked up from germline, CDR1 is SGHRS and CDR2 is YFSETQ. V lost 1 base and J lost 6, with 15 bases in between.

This chain uses TRBV29-1 with TRBJ2-7; D uncertain. The V gene's germline CDR1 is SQVTM and CDR2 ANQGSEA. Deletions cut 6 bases from V and 6 bases from J, with 12 bases between. The CDR3 loop spans 11 amino acids. CDR3 nucleotide sequence: TGCAGCGTAGACCAAGTTGGCGAGCAGTACTTC. Its protein product is CSVDQVGEQYF.

This sequence joins TRBV6-1 and TRBJ2-7; D call uncertain. The CDR3 contains 16 residues. V dropped 3 bases and J dropped 4 bases, with 19 bases sitting between them. Germline CDR1 is MNHNS and CDR2 is SASEGT. The CDR3 bases are TGTGCCAGCAGTGACCCGAACGTACAGAGAAGTTACGAGCAGTACGTC. This sequence encodes CASSDPNVQRSYEQYV.

The chain links TRBV7-9 to TRBJ2-5; the match to TRBD2 covers 8 bases. Germline trimming cut 4 bases from V and 6 bases from J; bases unmatched to any gene: 7. The CDR3 consists of 14 residues. Germline V lookup: CDR1 SEHNR, CDR2 FQNEAQ (reference sequence). For the CDR3, the DNA is TGTGCCAGCAGCTCGTTAGCGGGGAGTCAGACCCAGTACTTC. Its protein is CASSSLAGSQTQYF.

This clonotype was seen only once. The chain joins TRBV6-2 or TRBV6-3 to TRBJ1-2; D not resolved. CDR3 length: 14 amino acids. The V end lost 2 bases, the J end lost 4 bases, and 11 bases lay between the germline ends. Per the germline V gene, CDR1 is MNHEY and CDR2 is SVGEGT. CDR3 amino acids: CASSYSGVGYGYTF. CDR3 DNA: TGTGCCAGCAGTTACAGCGGAGTGGGCTATGGCTACACCTTC.

The chain has TRBV12-5 and TRBJ2-7; either TRBD1 or TRBD2 may fit D (5 bases each). The CDR3 extends over 15 amino acids. Per germline, CDR1 LGHNT and CDR2 FRNRAP. V dropped 3 bases and J dropped 3 bases, with 15 bases sitting between them. CDR3 bases: TGTGCTAGTGGTTTACTCCGGGACGGCGGCTACGAGCAGTACTTC. Translating gives CASGLLRDGGYEQYF.

Turning to this clonotype: At one boundary the junction diverges from the germline segment, which might be a read error. The chain uses TRBV5-1 and TRBJ2-6; tentatively, D is TRBD1 or TRBD2 (5 bases each). Germline CDR1 and CDR2: SGHRS and YFSETQ. The CDR3 is 16 residues long. The CDR3 reads CASSSGTFSGANVLTF. In DNA, the CDR3 is TGCGCCAGCAGCTCCGGGACCTTCTCTGGCGCCAACGTCCTGACTTTC. The whole variable domain, remainder taken from reference TRBV5-1 and TRBJ2-6, is KAGVTQTPRYLIKTRGQQVTLSCSPISGHRSVSWYQQTPGQGLQFLFEYFSETQRNKGNFPGRFSGRQFSNSRSEMNVSTLELGDSALYLCASSSGTFSGANVLTFGAGSRLTVL.

This clonotype showed up many times. This chain joins TRBV7-9 and TRBJ1-1, with 9 bases lining up with TRBD1. Trimming at V came to 5 bases and at J to 1 base, leaving 8 bases not matched to a gene. CDR1 and CDR2 from the germline V gene are SEHNR and FQNEAQ (reference sequence). This CDR3 has 16 amino acids. In DNA form, the CDR3 reads TGTGCCAGCAGCCACACAGGGGGCTATGGGAACACTGAAGCTTTCTTT. This codes for CASSHTGGYGNTEAFF.

This chain connects TRBV7-9 to TRBJ2-3; 8 bases align to TRBD2. Germline trimming cut 5 bases from V and 4 bases from J; bases unmatched to any gene: 5. CDR1 and CDR2 from the germline V gene are SEHNR and FQNEAQ (reference sequence). The CDR3 has 14 residues. CDR3 sequence (DNA): TGTGCCAGCAGCCCCCGGGGGGGGGCAGATACGCAGTATTTT. The encoded protein is CASSPRGGADTQYF.

This chain connects TRBV20-1 to TRBJ2-1; D unresolved. The V end was cut by 2 bases, the J end by 4 bases, with 9 bases between. This CDR3 has 13 residues. The V gene's germline CDR1 is DFQATT and CDR2 SNEGSKA (reference sequence). The CDR3 DNA sequence: TGCAGTGCTAGACGTGGAATTTACAATGAGCAGTTCTTC. Its protein product is CSARRGIYNEQFF.

This clonotype was counted ten times or more. V is TRBV7-9 and J is TRBJ2-1; D is perhaps TRBD2 (5 bases). Germline V gene sequence: CDR1 SEHNR, CDR2 FQNEAQ (reference sequence). The CDR3 covers 16 residues. Trimming removed 5 bases at V and 0 bases at J, with 14 bases between. In nucleotides, the CDR3 is TGTGCCAGCAGCCCGAGGGATGCCTCCTCCTACAATGAGCAGTTCTTC. Translating it yields CASSPRDASSYNEQFF.

This clonotype was detected many times. The V and J genes are TRBV2 and TRBJ1-2, with 8 bases fitting TRBD1. With 5 bases clipped from V and 8 bases from J, the junction kept 10 bases outside the gene matches. From germline, CDR1 is SNHLY and CDR2 FYNNEI. The length of the CDR3 is 14 residues. The CDR3 sequence: CASSSRQGPGGYTF. DNA for the CDR3: TGTGCCAGCAGTTCCCGACAGGGGCCAGGAGGCTACACCTTC. Looking up the rest from reference TRBV2 and TRBJ1-2 gives the full variable domain: EPEVTQTPSHQVTQMGQEVILRCVPISNHLYFYWYRQILGQKVEFLVSFYNNEISEKSEIFDDQFSVERPDGSNFTLKIRSTKLEDSAMYFCASSSRQGPGGYTFGSGTRLTVV.

This clonotype was found a few times. V is TRBV20-1 and J is TRBJ2-1; TRBD2 agrees at 8 bases. The CDR3 length is 20 residues. V dropped 0 bases and J dropped 2; count of bases not matched to a gene: 18. Germline loops: CDR1 DFQATT, CDR2 SNEGSKA (reference sequence). The CDR3 coding sequence is TGCAGTGCTAGAGATCTGGGGGGGACTAGGGTCGCGGGGGCCTACAATGAGCAGTTCTTC. It specifies CSARDLGGTRVAGAYNEQFF.

This clonotype has more than one count but fewer than ten. The rearrangement joins TRBV4-2 to TRBJ2-1, with D possibly TRBD2 on 6 matching bases. The V gene's germline CDR1 is LGHNA and CDR2 YNFKEQ. V gave up 3 bases and J gave up 10 bases, with 13 bases separating them. The CDR3 loop spans 13 amino acids. The CDR3 loop is CASSQRLVHEQFF. CDR3 coding DNA: TGTGCCAGCAGCCAGAGACTAGTTCACGAGCAGTTCTTC.

The table lists this clonotype with a few counts. The rearrangement links TRBV7-6 to TRBJ1-1, with D uncertain. Germline assignment: CDR1 SGHVS and CDR2 FNYEAQ. The CDR3 length is 13 residues. Trimming removed 5 bases from V and 7 bases from J, with 14 bases in between. CDR3 loop: CASSPLSGIEAFF. Here the CDR3 DNA reads TGTGCCAGCAGCCCCCTCTCGGGGATTGAAGCTTTCTTT.

This clonotype was counted a few times. CDR3 residues: CATSRYMDQPWETQYF. DNA for the CDR3: TGTGCCACCAGCAGATACATGGACCAGCCCTGGGAGACCCAGTACTTC. The chain uses TRBV15 and TRBJ2-5; D gene unclear. The CDR3 is 16 amino acids. Germline V gene lookup returns CDR1 LNHNV and CDR2 YYDKDF (reference sequence). Trimming cost V 2 bases and J 5 bases, with 18 bases left between them.

This clonotype has ten or more counts. This chain uses TRBV16 with TRBJ1-5; D is unresolved. Trimming removed 7 bases from V and 4 bases from J, with 20 bases in between. The CDR3 has 16 residues. Germline loops: CDR1 KGHSY, CDR2 FQNENV. The CDR3 DNA follows: TGTGCCAGCACCCCGGCCTTATGGACGGGGAATCAGCCCCAGCATTTT. Residues: CASTPALWTGNQPQHF.

The chain has TRBV3-1 and TRBJ1-2; D is possibly TRBD1 (5 bases). Germline V gene sequence: CDR1 LGHDT, CDR2 YNNKEL (reference sequence). V dropped 2 bases and J dropped 7 bases, with 20 bases sitting between them. CDR3 length equals 16 residues. The CDR3 bases are TGTGCCAGCAGCCAACCGGCCACTGGGGCGGGTACTGGCTACACCTTC. This encodes CASSQPATGAGTGYTF. Looking up the rest from reference TRBV3-1 and TRBJ1-2 gives the full variable domain: DTAVSQTPKYLVTQMGNDKSIKCEQNLGHDTMYWYKQDSKKFLKIMFSYNNKELIINETVPNRFSPKSPDKAHLNLHINSLELGDSAVYFCASSQPATGAGTGYTFGSGTRLTVV.

The chain couples TRBV5-1 to TRBJ2-1; the D is unclear. Trimming took 0 bases from V and 8 from J, leaving 9 bases between them. Germline V CDR1 and CDR2: SGHRS, YFSETQ. This CDR3 has 13 amino acids. The CDR3 reads CASSLGQFYEQFF. For the CDR3, the DNA is TGCGCCAGCAGCTTGGGTCAGTTCTATGAGCAGTTCTTC.

The V call is TRBV2, the J call TRBJ2-7, with 7 nucleotides matching TRBD2. The CDR3 consists of 13 residues. V was clipped by 5 bases and J by 4 bases; unmatched bases: 5. Germline values: CDR1 SNHLY, CDR2 FYNNEI. In DNA, the CDR3 is TGTGCCAGCAGTCTAGCGGAGAGATACGAGCAGTACTTC. Protein sequence: CASSLAERYEQYF.